This record covers a single T cell receptor beta chain. No antigen is known for it. These data belong to a study of shared clonotypes between healthy human individuals. General study results and limits: Only blood samples were collected, and tissue repertoires likely differ.

The authors ran the assay at deep level. Each cell subset's genomic DNA was divided evenly among several immunoSEQ plates. The table came from immunoSEQ multiplex PCR; TCRdb's copy has only in-frame clones and leaves some out. The table has under 1 million clones, around 92% seen once. Naive CD8 cells were CD45RO-negative, positively selected for CCR7, excluding terminally differentiated effector memory CD45RA+ cells. CDR1 and CDR2 (germline): SGHNT, YYREEE (reference sequence). With 4 bases clipped from V and 2 bases from J, the junction kept 13 bases outside the gene matches. The CDR3 length is 19 residues.

The specimen was naive CD8+ T cells sorted from blood. J is TRBJ2-7 and V is TRBV5-4; 15 bases are a match to TRBD2. The TCR was taken from a man aged 25 to 40 in good health. Here the CDR3 reads CASSTRAGTSGRPAYEQYF. DNA of the CDR3: TGTGCCAGCAGCACCCGAGCCGGGACTAGCGGGAGGCCCGCCTACGAGCAGTACTTC.